Following are 24 T cell receptor beta chains from one sample sequenced in a study of OX40 agonist ivuxolimab in advanced cancers. Clones were sequenced by immunoSEQ multiplex PCR, and TCRdb holds only the in-frame ones, with some missing. Here the sample spans some 61,000 clones, 70% to 90% being singletons. Sequencing used CD4+ or CD8+ T cells sorted from blood, obtained in a trial of the OX40 agonist ivuxolimab. All receptors derive from an adult with an advanced solid tumor such as melanoma, head and neck, liver or kidney cancer.

The chain recombines TRBV19 with TRBJ2-7, with no clear D. V was trimmed by 6 bases and J by 2 bases, leaving 11 bases between them. Germline V lookup: CDR1 LNHDA, CDR2 SQIVND (reference sequence). The CDR3 totals 13 residues. The CDR3 protein is CASRNGRAYEQYF. The CDR3 nucleotides read TGTGCCAGTAGAAATGGAAGGGCCTACGAGCAGTACTTC.

The chain recombines TRBV28 with TRBJ2-7; D uncertain. This CDR3 spans 11 amino acids. The ends were cut back, 6 bases at V and 5 bases at J, with 8 bases in the middle. Germline values: CDR1 MDHEN, CDR2 SYDVKM. The CDR3 region has the DNA TGTGCCAGCAGAAACCGACACGAGCAGTACTTC. Its protein product is CASRNRHEQYF.

Here the CDR3 reads CSVEPDMRSYTF. The CDR3 DNA sequence: TGCAGCGTTGAACCGGATATGAGAAGCTACACCTTC. The chain employs TRBV29-1 and TRBJ1-2; D is ambiguous. V was cut by 2 bases and J by 9 bases, with 13 bases left in between. This CDR3 has 12 amino acids. The germline gives CDR1 SQVTM, CDR2 ANQGSEA.

The table lists this clone with a count of one. V usage is TRBV6-1 and J usage is TRBJ2-7; D is unresolved. The CDR3 is 14 residues long. V lost 8 bases to trimming and J lost 1 base, with 15 bases between them. From germline, CDR1 is MNHNS and CDR2 SASEGT. DNA for the CDR3: TGTGCCAGCGATTTCATCCCGGGTTCCTACGAGCAGTACTTC. Translating gives CASDFIPGSYEQYF.

V and J are TRBV7-2 and TRBJ1-5; D ambiguous. Trimming shortened V by 5 bases and J by 0 bases, and 14 bases separated the two germline ends. The germline V gene encodes CDR1 SGHTA and CDR2 FQGNSA. CDR3 length: 16 residues. The CDR3 reads CASSQQLTGSNQPQHF. The CDR3 region has the DNA TGTGCCAGCAGCCAGCAATTGACGGGTAGCAATCAGCCCCAGCATTTT. The complete variable domain, with remaining parts taken from reference TRBV7-2 and TRBJ1-5, reads GAGVSQSPSNKVTEKGKDVELRCDPISGHTALYWYRQSLGQGLEFLIYFQGNSAPDKSGLPSDRFSAERTGGSVSTLTIQRTQQEDSAVYLCASSQQLTGSNQPQHFGDGTRLSIL.

J is TRBJ2-3 and V is TRBV14, with no clear D. Germline CDR1 and CDR2: SGHDN and FVKESK. The V end was cut by 1 base, the J end by 0 bases, with 8 bases between. The CDR3 is 15 residues long. The CDR3 coding sequence is TGTGCCAGCAGCCAAGGACTGCCTAGCACAGATACGCAGTATTTT. Encoded protein: CASSQGLPSTDTQYF.

The V gene is TRBV7-6, the J gene TRBJ2-3, with 9 bases that match TRBD2. The CDR3 spans 18 residues. CDR1 SGHVS and CDR2 FNYEAQ come from the germline V gene. V trimming: 2 bases; J trimming: 1 base; junction bases outside the gene matches: 10. The CDR3 loop reads CASSLIRGLAFRTDTQYF. The CDR3 DNA follows: TGTGCCAGCAGCTTAATTCGGGGACTAGCTTTCCGCACAGATACGCAGTATTTT.

The chain joins TRBV7-2 to TRBJ2-7; D is unresolved. Per the germline V gene, CDR1 is SGHTA and CDR2 is FQGNSA. With 2 bases removed from V and 3 bases from J, the gap between germline ends came to 2 bases. The CDR3 contains 11 residues. CDR3 in DNA: TGTGCCAGCAGCTTAATCTACGAGCAGTACTTC. Translated: CASSLIYEQYF.

The chain combines TRBV7-2 with TRBJ2-5, with D uncertain. Trimming pared 3 bases from V and 1 base from J, leaving 6 bases between. Germline loops: CDR1 SGHTA, CDR2 FQGNSA. This CDR3 contains 13 residues. In DNA, the CDR3 is TGTGCCAGCAGCTTCGGGCCCCAAGAGACCCAGTACTTC. Protein: CASSFGPQETQYF.

The rearrangement joins TRBV28 to TRBJ1-6, with no clear D. From germline, CDR1 is MDHEN and CDR2 SYDVKM. The CDR3 is 13 amino acids. V was pared by 6 bases and J by 6 bases, with 9 bases between. CDR3 bases: TGTGCCAGCAGATCGGACCCTAATTCACCCCTCCACTTT. The encoded protein is CASRSDPNSPLHF.

This chain joins TRBV28 and TRBJ1-3, with D unresolved. The CDR3 sequence is 13 residues long. Trimming cost V 2 bases and J 4 bases, with 6 bases left between them. Looked up from germline, CDR1 is MDHEN and CDR2 is SYDVKM. The CDR3 reads CASSLPQGNTIYF. As DNA, the CDR3 is TGTGCCAGCAGTTTACCACAGGGAAACACCATATATTTT.

This clone was observed a handful of times. This chain links TRBV29-1 with TRBJ2-7, with TRBD2 identical over 11 bases. V lost 5 bases and J lost 5; bases outside the gene matches: 8. The CDR3 has 14 amino acids. CDR1 SQVTM and CDR2 ANQGSEA come from the germline V gene. CDR3 in DNA: TGCAGCGTTCTAGCGGGAGGATTTTTCGACGAGCAGTACTTC. It codes for CSVLAGGFFDEQYF.

The chain is built from TRBV6-6 and TRBJ1-2, with D possibly matching TRBD1 (5 bases). This CDR3 contains 13 residues. Germline lookup yields CDR1 MNHNY and CDR2 SVGAGI (reference sequence). Trimming left V 4 bases short and J 6 bases short, with 12 bases between. For the CDR3, the DNA is TGTGCCAGCAGTTCAGGACAATTGAATGGCTACACCTTC. It codes for CASSSGQLNGYTF.

The chain recombines TRBV7-2 with TRBJ2-1; the match to TRBD1 covers 8 bases. This CDR3 region has 15 residues. The ends lost 1 base at V and 7 bases at J; junction bases unmatched: 6. CDR1 is SGHTA and CDR2 is FQGNSA in the germline V gene. The CDR3 DNA follows: TGTGCCAGCAGCTTAGTAAGGACAGGGATAAATGAGCAGTTCTTC. It specifies CASSLVRTGINEQFF.

This chain links TRBV15 with TRBJ2-5; TRBD2 agrees at 10 bases. Germline CDR1 is LNHNV and CDR2 is YYDKDF (reference sequence). Trimming removed 5 bases from V and 5 bases from J; junction bases left unmatched: 11. This CDR3 spans 16 amino acids. The CDR3 region is CATSRKREGPAETQYF. CDR3 coding DNA: TGTGCCACCAGCCGAAAGCGGGAGGGCCCGGCCGAGACCCAGTACTTC. Filled out from reference TRBV15 and TRBJ2-5, the complete variable domain reads DAMVIQNPRYQVTQFGKPVTLSCSQTLNHNVMYWYQQKSSQAPKLLFHYYDKDFNNEADTPDNFQSRRPNTSFCFLDIRSPGLGDTAMYLCATSRKREGPAETQYFGPGTRLLVL.

This sequence joins TRBV7-2 and TRBJ1-1; D possibly corresponds to TRBD1 (5 bases). Trimming cost V 5 bases and J 3 bases, with 19 bases left between them. This CDR3 comprises 16 residues. CDR1 and CDR2 (germline): SGHTA, FQGNSA. CDR3 coding DNA: TGTGCCAGCAGCCCTCGGGGGGGGTCGGGTGACACTGAAGCTTTCTTT. Translated, it gives CASSPRGGSGDTEAFF.

This chain uses TRBV29-1 with TRBJ2-7; 10 nucleotides align to TRBD1. CDR1 and CDR2 from the germline V gene are SQVTM and ANQGSEA. V was pared by 4 bases and J by 7 bases, with 4 bases of the junction left unmatched. The CDR3 has 12 residues. The CDR3 bases are TGCAGCGTTGGACAGGGGGCAAGAGAGCAGTACTTC. It yields the protein CSVGQGAREQYF.

The V and J genes are TRBV6-5 and TRBJ1-1; the D gene is possibly TRBD1 (5 bases). Trimming took off 2 bases at V and 4 bases at J, with 11 bases between the two ends. Germline CDR1 is MNHEY and CDR2 is SVGAGI. The CDR3 is 14 residues long. The CDR3 protein is CASSYHTQGTEAFF. The CDR3 DNA reads TGTGCCAGCAGTTACCATACGCAGGGCACTGAAGCTTTCTTT.

The rearrangement joins TRBV30 to TRBJ1-4; the match to TRBD1 covers 8 bases. The CDR3 covers 14 residues. Germline CDR1 reads GTSNPN; CDR2 reads SVGIG (reference sequence). Trimming removed 0 bases from V and 7 bases from J; junction bases left unmatched: 4. The CDR3: CAWSVAGGREKLFF. DNA for the CDR3: TGTGCCTGGAGTGTCGCAGGGGGCCGTGAAAAACTGTTTTTT. The entire variable domain, with the rest obtained from reference TRBV30 and TRBJ1-4, is as follows: SQTIHQWPATLVQPVGSPLSLECTVEGTSNPNLYWYRQAAGRGLQLLFYSVGIGQISSEVPQNLSASRPQDRQFILSSKKLLLSDSGFYLCAWSVAGGREKLFFGSGTQLSVL.

This clone occurred a few times. This chain connects TRBV28 to TRBJ1-5; possible D gene TRBD1, 5 bases. This CDR3 is built from 12 residues. The V and J ends lost 5 bases and 6 bases respectively, with 8 bases between them. The germline V gene encodes CDR1 MDHEN and CDR2 SYDVKM. CDR3 loop: CASSRGPQPQHF. CDR3 DNA: TGTGCCAGCAGTCGGGGCCCTCAGCCCCAGCATTTT.

The V and J genes are TRBV6-5 and TRBJ1-1; no clear D gene. The ends were cut back, 7 bases at V and 1 base at J, with 16 bases in the middle. The V gene's germline CDR1 is MNHEY and CDR2 SVGAGI. The CDR3 runs to 15 residues. The CDR3 DNA follows: TGTGCCAGCATCAAGGCGGGATTAACGAACACTGAAGCTTTCTTT. It yields the protein CASIKAGLTNTEAFF.

The chain is built from TRBV28 and TRBJ1-6; tentative D call: TRBD1 (5 bases). CDR3 length equals 15 residues. The V gene lost 2 bases and the J gene lost 7 bases, with 12 bases spanning the gap. Germline V gene lookup returns CDR1 MDHEN and CDR2 SYDVKM. CDR3 protein: CASSLRPRENSPLHF. The CDR3 DNA sequence: TGTGCCAGCAGTTTAAGACCCAGGGAAAATTCACCCCTCCACTTT.

This clone showed up just once. This rearrangement joins TRBV27 to TRBJ1-6; 7 bases match TRBD1. The CDR3 length is 15 residues. The J segment lost 4 bases and the V segment lost 5 bases, leaving 5 bases of the junction unmatched. The germline gives CDR1 MNHEY, CDR2 SMNVEV (reference sequence). The CDR3 region has the DNA TGTGCCAGCAGTAAGACAGGGATATATAATTCACCCCTCCACTTT. It yields the protein CASSKTGIYNSPLHF.

This chain joins TRBV7-2 and TRBJ2-3; perhaps TRBD2 as D (6 bases). Germline V gene lookup returns CDR1 SGHTA and CDR2 FQGNSA. CDR3 length: 17 residues. The V end was cut by 2 bases, the J end by 2 bases, with 17 bases between. This CDR3 reads CASSLKGRGIYTDTQYF. The CDR3 DNA is TGTGCCAGCAGCTTAAAGGGTCGGGGGATATACACAGATACGCAGTATTTT. Full variable domain (rest looked up from reference TRBV7-2 and TRBJ2-3): GAGVSQSPSNKVTEKGKDVELRCDPISGHTALYWYRQSLGQGLEFLIYFQGNSAPDKSGLPSDRFSAERTGGSVSTLTIQRTQQEDSAVYLCASSLKGRGIYTDTQYFGPGTRLTVL.